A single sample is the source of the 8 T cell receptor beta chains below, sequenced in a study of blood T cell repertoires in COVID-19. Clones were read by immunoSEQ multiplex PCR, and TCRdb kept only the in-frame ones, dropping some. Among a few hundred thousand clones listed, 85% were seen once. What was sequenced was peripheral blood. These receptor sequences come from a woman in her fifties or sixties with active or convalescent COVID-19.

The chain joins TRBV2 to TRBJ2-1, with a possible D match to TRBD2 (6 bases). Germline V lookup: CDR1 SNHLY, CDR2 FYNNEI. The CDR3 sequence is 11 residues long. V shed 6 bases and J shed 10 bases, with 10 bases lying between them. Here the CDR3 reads CASRYSGEQFF. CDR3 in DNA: TGTGCCAGCAGGTATAGCGGAGAGCAGTTCTTC.

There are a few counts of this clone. In DNA form, the CDR3 reads TGTGCCAGCAGCATTAATCGGGCAGATACGCAGTATTTT. Translation gives CASSINRADTQYF. The chain is built from TRBV7-2 and TRBJ2-3; D is undetermined. Trimming took off 5 bases at V and 4 bases at J, with 10 bases between the two ends. The germline V gene encodes CDR1 SGHTA and CDR2 FQGNSA. The CDR3 has 13 residues.

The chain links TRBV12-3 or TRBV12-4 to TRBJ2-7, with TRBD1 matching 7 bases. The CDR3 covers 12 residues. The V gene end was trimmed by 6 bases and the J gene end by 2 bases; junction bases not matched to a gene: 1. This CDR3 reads CASRGTAYEQYF. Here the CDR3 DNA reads TGTGCCAGCAGGGGGACAGCCTACGAGCAGTACTTC.

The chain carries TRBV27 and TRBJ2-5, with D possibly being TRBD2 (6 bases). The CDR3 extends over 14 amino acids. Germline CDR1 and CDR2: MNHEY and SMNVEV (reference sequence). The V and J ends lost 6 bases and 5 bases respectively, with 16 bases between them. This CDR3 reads CASSRVGLRETQYF. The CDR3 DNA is TGTGCCAGCAGCAGGGTGGGACTGCGGGAGACCCAGTACTTC.

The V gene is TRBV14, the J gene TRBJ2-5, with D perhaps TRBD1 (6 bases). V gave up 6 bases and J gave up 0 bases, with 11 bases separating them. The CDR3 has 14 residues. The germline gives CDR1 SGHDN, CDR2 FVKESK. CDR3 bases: TGTGCCAGCAGTATCAGGGGATACCAAGAGACCCAGTACTTC. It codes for CASSIRGYQETQYF. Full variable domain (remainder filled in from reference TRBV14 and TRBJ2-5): EAGVTQFPSHSVIEKGQTVTLRCDPISGHDNLYWYRRVMGKEIKFLLHFVKESKQDESGMPNNRFLAERTGGTYSTLKVQPAELEDSGVYFCASSIRGYQETQYFGPGTRLLVL.

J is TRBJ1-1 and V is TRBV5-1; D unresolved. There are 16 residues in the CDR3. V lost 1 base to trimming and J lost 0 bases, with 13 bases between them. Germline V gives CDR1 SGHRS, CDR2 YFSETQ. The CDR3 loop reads CASSLRPGAMNTEAFF. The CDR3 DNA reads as TGCGCCAGCAGCTTGCGGCCAGGCGCCATGAACACTGAAGCTTTCTTT.

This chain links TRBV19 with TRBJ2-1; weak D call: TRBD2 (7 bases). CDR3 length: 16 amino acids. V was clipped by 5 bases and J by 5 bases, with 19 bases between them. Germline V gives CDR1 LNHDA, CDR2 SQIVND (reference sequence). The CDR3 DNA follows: TGTGCCAGTAGTTTCCAGGGACGGGGGGCTAACAATGAGCAGTTCTTC. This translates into CASSFQGRGANNEQFF.

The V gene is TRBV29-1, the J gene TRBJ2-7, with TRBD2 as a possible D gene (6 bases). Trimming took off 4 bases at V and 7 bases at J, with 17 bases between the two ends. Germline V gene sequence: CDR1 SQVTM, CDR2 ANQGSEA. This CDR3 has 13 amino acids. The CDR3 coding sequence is TGCAGCGTTGGTCGGGACTTAAGGGAGGAGCAGTACTTC. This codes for CSVGRDLREEQYF.